This TCR beta chain comes out of a study of technical replicates of blood from several donors. Some clones are missing from TCRdb's copy, which holds only in-frame ones; the method was immunoSEQ multiplex PCR. Of about 15,000 clones listed, 80% to 90% are singletons. What was sequenced was PBMCs. The TCR sequence derives from a human donor in good health.

Written as DNA, the CDR3 is TGTGCCAGCAGCTTAGTGGCTCATCCTGGAAACACCATATATTTT. Its protein is CASSLVAHPGNTIYF. The chain uses TRBV7-8 and TRBJ1-3, with D unclear. Trimming cost V 1 base and J 2 bases, with 9 bases left between them. Germline loops: CDR1 SGHVS, CDR2 FQNEAQ. The CDR3 runs to 15 residues.